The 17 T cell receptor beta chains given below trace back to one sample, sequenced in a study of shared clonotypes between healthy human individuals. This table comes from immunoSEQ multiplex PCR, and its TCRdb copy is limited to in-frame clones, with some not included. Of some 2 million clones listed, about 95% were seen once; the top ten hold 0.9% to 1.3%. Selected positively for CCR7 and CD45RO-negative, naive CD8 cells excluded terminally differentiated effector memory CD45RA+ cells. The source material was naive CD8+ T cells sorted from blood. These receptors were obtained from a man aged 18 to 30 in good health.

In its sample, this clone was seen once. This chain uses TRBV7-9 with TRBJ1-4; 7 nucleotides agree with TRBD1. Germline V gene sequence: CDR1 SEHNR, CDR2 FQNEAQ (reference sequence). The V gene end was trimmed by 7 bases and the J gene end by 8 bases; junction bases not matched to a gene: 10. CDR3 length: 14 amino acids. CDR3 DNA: TGTGCCAGCACCCCAGGGGGGGGCGGGGAAAAACTGTTTTTT. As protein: CASTPGGGGEKLFF.

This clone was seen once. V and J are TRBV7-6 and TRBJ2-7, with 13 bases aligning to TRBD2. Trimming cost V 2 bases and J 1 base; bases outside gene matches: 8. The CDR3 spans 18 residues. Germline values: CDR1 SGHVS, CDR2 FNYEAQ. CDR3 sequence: CASSLYGTSGAPSYEQYF. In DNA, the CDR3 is TGTGCCAGCAGCTTATACGGGACTAGCGGGGCTCCTTCCTACGAGCAGTACTTC. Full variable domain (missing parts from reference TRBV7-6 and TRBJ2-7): GAGVSQSPRYKVTKRGQDVALRCDPISGHVSLYWYRQALGQGPEFLTYFNYEAQQDKSGLPNDRFSAERPEGSISTLTIQRTEQRDSAMYRCASSLYGTSGAPSYEQYFGPGTRLTVT.

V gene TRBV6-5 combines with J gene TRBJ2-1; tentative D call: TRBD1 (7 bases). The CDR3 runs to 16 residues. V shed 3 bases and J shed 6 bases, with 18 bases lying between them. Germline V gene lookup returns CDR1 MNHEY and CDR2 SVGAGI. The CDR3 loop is CASSYEETGEVNEQFF. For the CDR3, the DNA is TGTGCCAGCAGTTATGAAGAAACAGGGGAGGTCAATGAGCAGTTCTTC.

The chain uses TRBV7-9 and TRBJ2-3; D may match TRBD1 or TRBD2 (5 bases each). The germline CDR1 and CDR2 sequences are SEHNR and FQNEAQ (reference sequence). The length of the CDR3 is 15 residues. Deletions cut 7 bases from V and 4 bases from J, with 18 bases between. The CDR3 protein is CASNWDGPSPDTQYF. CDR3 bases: TGTGCCAGCAACTGGGACGGGCCCAGCCCAGATACGCAGTATTTT.

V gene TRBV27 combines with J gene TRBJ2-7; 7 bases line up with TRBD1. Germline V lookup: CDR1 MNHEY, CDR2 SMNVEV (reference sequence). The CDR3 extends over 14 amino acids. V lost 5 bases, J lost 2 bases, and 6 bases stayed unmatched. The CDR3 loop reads CASSIGTDAYEQYF. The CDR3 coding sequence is TGTGCCAGCAGTATCGGGACAGATGCCTACGAGCAGTACTTC.

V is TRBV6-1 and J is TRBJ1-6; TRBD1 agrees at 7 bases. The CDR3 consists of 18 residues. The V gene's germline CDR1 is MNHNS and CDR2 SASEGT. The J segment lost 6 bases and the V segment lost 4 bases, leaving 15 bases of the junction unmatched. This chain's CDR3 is CASSVGRTGFLLNSPLHF. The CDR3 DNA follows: TGTGCCAGCAGTGTGGGGAGGACAGGCTTCCTCCTTAATTCACCCCTCCACTTT.

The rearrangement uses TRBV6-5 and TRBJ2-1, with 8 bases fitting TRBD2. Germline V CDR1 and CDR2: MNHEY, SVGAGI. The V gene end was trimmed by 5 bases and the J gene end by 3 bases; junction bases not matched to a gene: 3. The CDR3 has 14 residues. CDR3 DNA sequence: TGTGCCAGCAGTGTAGCGGGACTCTACAATGAGCAGTTCTTC. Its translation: CASSVAGLYNEQFF.

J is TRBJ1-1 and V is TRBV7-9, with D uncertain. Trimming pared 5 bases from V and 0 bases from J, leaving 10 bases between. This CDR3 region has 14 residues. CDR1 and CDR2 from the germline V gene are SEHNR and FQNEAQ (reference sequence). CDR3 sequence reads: CASSLDWLNTEAFF. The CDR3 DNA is TGTGCCAGCAGCCTAGACTGGCTGAACACTGAAGCTTTCTTT.

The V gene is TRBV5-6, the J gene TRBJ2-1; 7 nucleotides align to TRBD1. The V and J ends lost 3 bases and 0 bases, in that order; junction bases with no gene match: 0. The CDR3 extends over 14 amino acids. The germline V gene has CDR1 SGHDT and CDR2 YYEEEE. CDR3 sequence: CASSWDSSYNEQFF. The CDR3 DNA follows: TGTGCCAGCAGCTGGGACAGCTCCTACAATGAGCAGTTCTTC.

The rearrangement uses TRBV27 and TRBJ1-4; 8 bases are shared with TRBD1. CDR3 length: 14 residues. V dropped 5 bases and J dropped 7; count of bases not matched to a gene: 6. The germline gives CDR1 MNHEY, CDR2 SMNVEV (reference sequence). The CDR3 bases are TGTGCCAGCAGTCTAGGACAGGGTTTTGAAAAACTGTTTTTT. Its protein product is CASSLGQGFEKLFF.

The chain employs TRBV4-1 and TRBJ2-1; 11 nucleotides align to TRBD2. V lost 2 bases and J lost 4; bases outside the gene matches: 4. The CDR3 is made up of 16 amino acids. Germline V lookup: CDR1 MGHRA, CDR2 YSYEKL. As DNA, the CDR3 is TGCGCCAGCAGCCAAAAGACTAGCGGGACTTACAATGAGCAGTTCTTC. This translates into CASSQKTSGTYNEQFF.

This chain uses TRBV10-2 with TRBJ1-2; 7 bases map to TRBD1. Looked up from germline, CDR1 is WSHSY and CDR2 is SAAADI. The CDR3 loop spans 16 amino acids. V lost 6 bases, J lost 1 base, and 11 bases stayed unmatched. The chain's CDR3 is CASSDGTALFNYGYTF. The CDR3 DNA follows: TGCGCCAGCAGCGATGGGACAGCCCTATTTAACTATGGCTACACCTTC.

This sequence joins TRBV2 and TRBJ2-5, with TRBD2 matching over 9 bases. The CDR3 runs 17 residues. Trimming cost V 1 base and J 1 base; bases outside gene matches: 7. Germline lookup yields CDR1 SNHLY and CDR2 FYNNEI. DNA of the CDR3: TGTGCCAGCAGTGAAGGTGGTGGCGGGGGGGCCCAAGAGACCCAGTACTTC. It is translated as CASSEGGGGGAQETQYF.

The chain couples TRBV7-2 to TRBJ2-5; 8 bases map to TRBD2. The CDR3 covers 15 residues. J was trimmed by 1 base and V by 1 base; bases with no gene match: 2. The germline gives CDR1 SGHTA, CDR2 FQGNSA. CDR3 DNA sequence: TGTGCCAGCAGCTTAGGGACTAGCAGCCAAGAGACCCAGTACTTC. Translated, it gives CASSLGTSSQETQYF.

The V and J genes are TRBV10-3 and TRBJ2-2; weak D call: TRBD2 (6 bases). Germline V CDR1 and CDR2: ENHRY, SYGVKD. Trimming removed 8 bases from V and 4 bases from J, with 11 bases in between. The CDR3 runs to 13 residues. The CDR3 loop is CAIGGIATGELFF. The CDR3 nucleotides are TGTGCCATCGGCGGGATAGCCACCGGGGAGCTGTTTTTT.

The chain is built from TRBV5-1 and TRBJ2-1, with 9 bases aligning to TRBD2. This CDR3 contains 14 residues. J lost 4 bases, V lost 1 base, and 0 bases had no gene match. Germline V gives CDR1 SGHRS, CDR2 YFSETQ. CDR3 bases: TGCGCCAGCAGCTTGACTAGCGGGTACAATGAGCAGTTCTTC. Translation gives CASSLTSGYNEQFF.

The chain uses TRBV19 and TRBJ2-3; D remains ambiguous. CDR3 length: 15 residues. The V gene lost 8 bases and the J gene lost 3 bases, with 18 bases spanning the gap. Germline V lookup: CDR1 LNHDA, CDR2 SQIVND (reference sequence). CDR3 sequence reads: CASDPPGCGTDTQYF. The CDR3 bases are TGTGCCAGTGACCCCCCCGGGTGCGGAACAGATACGCAGTATTTT.